This is a list of T cell receptor beta chains from one sample in a study of T cell repertoires in aging, cancer and after chemotherapy. TCRdb independently ran MiXCR on the multiplex PCR reads; one entry per CDR3 protein. Of around 1,700 distinct CDR3 sequences in the sample, 40% were seen once. The specimen sequenced was blood. All receptors come from a human donor with a solid tumor. The CDR3 runs from the conserved cysteine through the conserved F or W. A D gene is named only where the DNA matches it firmly. Some rows mark clone size as missing; the rest say once, few, many or name a class of expanded clone.

D,size,J,V,DNA,CDR3
NA,NA,TRBJ2-1,TRBV5-4,TGTGCCAGCACCCTGCCCAGGAACAATGAGCAGTTCTTC,CASTLPRNNEQFF
NA,NA,TRBJ2-3,TRBV12-3/TRBV12-4,TGTGCTAGTGGTTTCGGGGGATCTAGCACAGATACGCAGTATTTT,CASGFGGSSTDTQYF
NA,NA,TRBJ2-1,TRBV6-5,TGTGCCAGCAGTTACTCGAATCCGACAGGAGATTTGGGAGATGAGCAGTTCTTC,CASSYSNPTGDLGDEQFF
NA,few,TRBJ2-3,TRBV15,TGTGCCACCAGCAGAGATCGGGGCACAGATACGCAGTATTTT,CATSRDRGTDTQYF
NA,NA,TRBJ2-1,TRBV4-3,TGCGCCAGCAGCCAAGCCGCTAGGTACAATGAGCAGTTCTTC,CASSQAARYNEQFF
NA,NA,TRBJ2-3,TRBV13,TGTGCCAGCAGTGACGGAGATACGCAGTATTTT,CASSDGDTQYF
NA,few,TRBJ2-1,TRBV24-1,TGTGCCACCAGTGATTTGTTGGGGGGCGAGCAGTTCTTC,CATSDLLGGEQFF
TRBD1,NA,TRBJ2-7,TRBV5-6,TGCGCCAGCAGCTTTCGGACAGGGAGCTCCTACGAGCAGTACTTC,CASSFRTGSSYEQYF
NA,few,TRBJ2-2,TRBV6-1,TGTGCCAGCTCCGCTGAGGGAGGGGAGCTGTTTTTT,CASSAEGGELFF
NA,NA,TRBJ2-7,TRBV7-2,TGTGCCAGCAGCTTAGGCGGCGGACTATCCTACGAGCGGTACTTC,CASSLGGGLSYERYF
TRBD2,NA,TRBJ2-1,TRBV5-4,TGTGCCAGCAGCTCCCTAGCGGGAGTATCGGGCAATGAGCAGTTCTTC,CASSSLAGVSGNEQFF
NA,NA,TRBJ2-2,TRBV29-1,TGCAGCGTTGGGCAGCGGGTCACCGGGGAGCTGTTTTTT,CSVGQRVTGELFF
NA,NA,TRBJ2-7,TRBV20-1,TGCAGTGCTAGAGATGGCGCGGAGAGCTCCTACGAGAAGTACTTC,CSARDGAESSYEKYF
TRBD2,NA,TRBJ2-7,TRBV6-5,TGTGCCAGGCTCCTCCCGGGACTAGCGGGGGGGAGCTCCTACGAGCAGTACTTC,CARLLPGLAGGSSYEQYF
TRBD2,NA,TRBJ2-4,TRBV20-1,TGCAGTGCTAGAGATAGCGGGGGGATCGGCATTCAGTACTTC,CSARDSGGIGIQYF
NA,large,TRBJ2-7,TRBV11-3,TGTGCCAGCAGCGTATCGCAGGGGAGCGAGCAGTACTTC,CASSVSQGSEQYF
NA,few,TRBJ1-3,TRBV19,TGTGCCAGTAGTATTCCTCGAGCAGGGAGTGGAAACACCATATATTTT,CASSIPRAGSGNTIYF
NA,NA,TRBJ1-5,TRBV12-3/TRBV12-4,TGTGCCAGCAGTTCGGGTGCGGGACTTGTCAATCAGCCCCAGCATTTT,CASSSGAGLVNQPQHF
NA,NA,TRBJ2-7,TRBV20-1,TGCAGTGTTAGGTTCTCCTACGAGCAGTACTTC,CSVRFSYEQYF
NA,NA,TRBJ1-1,TRBV19,TGTGCCAGTAGTATAAGGGGTTTGAACACTAAAGCTTTCTTT,CASSIRGLNTKAFF
NA,NA,TRBJ1-2,TRBV28,TGTGCCAGCAGTTTACTGGGGTCCTATGGCTACACCTTC,CASSLLGSYGYTF
TRBD2,NA,TRBJ2-3,TRBV19,TGTGCCAGTAGTACAAGGCGGGAGGGGACAGATACGCAGTATTTT,CASSTRREGTDTQYF
NA,few,TRBJ1-5,TRBV12-3/TRBV12-4,TGTGCCAGCAGTTTAGGGGCCGGATATAGCAATCAGCCCCAGCATTTT,CASSLGAGYSNQPQHF
NA,NA,TRBJ2-2,TRBV5-4,TGTGCCAGCAGCTCACCCCCAGGGGCGGGATCGCGGACCGGGGAGCTGTTTTTT,CASSSPPGAGSRTGELFF
TRBD2,NA,TRBJ2-1,TRBV6-2/TRBV6-3,TGTGCCAGCAGTACGGGGCTAGCGGAATACAATGAGCAGTTCTTC,CASSTGLAEYNEQFF
NA,hyperexpanded,TRBJ1-2,TRBV28,TGTGCCAGCAGTTTATGGGGGTCCTATGGCTACACCTTC,CASSLWGSYGYTF
TRBD1,NA,TRBJ2-2,TRBV29-1,TGCAGCGTTGGTGGACAGGGGGTGGGCACCGGGGAGCTGTTTTTT,CSVGGQGVGTGELFF
NA,large,TRBJ2-1,TRBV7-2,TGTGCCAGCTGGCAGGGATACAATGAGCAGTTCTTC,CASWQGYNEQFF
NA,few,TRBJ2-1,TRBV7-3,TGTGCCAGCAGCTTAGACGGGAGCTCCTACAATGAGCAGTTCTTC,CASSLDGSSYNEQFF
TRBD1,NA,TRBJ2-7,TRBV6-1,TGTGCCAGCAGATGGACAGGGGATTTATACGAGCAGTACTTC,CASRWTGDLYEQYF
TRBD1,NA,TRBJ1-2,TRBV11-3,TGTGCCAGCAGCTTAGGGGGGACAGGGATTCGCCCCTATGGCTACACCTTC,CASSLGGTGIRPYGYTF
TRBD1,few,TRBJ2-1,TRBV20-1,TGCAGTGCTAGTCGGTCGGGACAGGGGTACAATGAGCAGTTCTTC,CSASRSGQGYNEQFF
NA,NA,TRBJ2-1,TRBV7-2,TGTGCCAGCAGCTTAGACGGTGATGAGCAGTTCTTC,CASSLDGDEQFF
NA,few,TRBJ1-6,TRBV5-4,TGTGCCAGCAGCTTGCAAGGCAGGCCAAATTCACCCCTCCACTTT,CASSLQGRPNSPLHF
TRBD1,large,TRBJ2-7,TRBV19,TGTGCCAGTAGTGACAGGGGACATGGTGAGCAGTACTTC,CASSDRGHGEQYF
TRBD1,NA,TRBJ2-7,TRBV6-5,TGTGCCAGCAGTTACAGGGACAGCTACGAGCAGTACTTC,CASSYRDSYEQYF
TRBD2,medium-sized,TRBJ2-6,TRBV30,TGTGCCTGGAGTCGCCTAGGACTAGCGACTGACCTCTCTGGGGCCAACGTCCTGACTTTC,CAWSRLGLATDLSGANVLTF
NA,NA,TRBJ1-2,TRBV12-3/TRBV12-4,TGTGCCAGCAGAAAATCTGGACAGACTCTCCACTATGGCTACACCTTC,CASRKSGQTLHYGYTF
NA,once,TRBJ2-2,TRBV4-2,TGTGCCAGCAGCCCTACTAGCTACACCGGGGAGCTGTTTTTT,CASSPTSYTGELFF
NA,NA,TRBJ2-1,TRBV9,TGTGCCAGCAGCGAGGATCCCACGGTATACAATGAGCAGTTCTTC,CASSEDPTVYNEQFF
NA,few,TRBJ1-4,TRBV30,TGTGCCTGGAGCAGGAATTCTAATGAAAAACTGTTTTTT,CAWSRNSNEKLFF
NA,NA,TRBJ1-5,TRBV6-5,TGTGCCACCAGTGATTTGGGGGACGGACTCGTACAGCATTTT,CATSDLGDGLVQHF
TRBD2,NA,TRBJ2-1,TRBV11-3,TGTGCCAGCAGCCATATGACTAGCGGGAGGGCCTTTGAGCAGTTCTTC,CASSHMTSGRAFEQFF
NA,few,TRBJ2-2,TRBV7-6,TGTGCCAGCAGCTTAGGTAGCAACACCGGGGAGCTGTTTTTT,CASSLGSNTGELFF
TRBD1,NA,TRBJ2-6,TRBV6-5,TGTGCCAGCAGTTATCCGGGGACAGCGACCTCTGGGGCCAACGTCCTGACTTTC,CASSYPGTATSGANVLTF
TRBD2,NA,TRBJ2-5,TRBV10-3,TGTGCCATCAGTGAGTCCGGTAGCGGGAGGGGGGCAGAGACCCAGTACTTC,CAISESGSGRGAETQYF
TRBD2,NA,TRBJ2-7,TRBV5-1,TGCGCCAGCAGCTTCATAGCGGGAGCGGGGGAGCAGTACTTC,CASSFIAGAGEQYF
NA,NA,TRBJ1-1,TRBV19,TGTGCCAGTAGTGGCCGGTTGAACACTGAAGCTTTCTTT,CASSGRLNTEAFF
NA,NA,TRBJ2-1,TRBV7-2,TGTGCCAGCAGCCTCTACACCGTCGAGCAGTTCTTC,CASSLYTVEQFF
NA,few,TRBJ2-1,TRBV13,TGTGCCAGCAGCTTAGACGGGGCTCTCTACAATGAGCAGTTCTTC,CASSLDGALYNEQFF
NA,large,TRBJ2-5,TRBV29-1,TGCAGCGTTGAAGATCGGCCAGCCTACCAAGAGACCCAGTACTTC,CSVEDRPAYQETQYF